This is a list of T cell receptor beta chains from one sample in a study of T cell responses to AZD1222 COVID-19 vaccine. TCRdb's copy holds only in-frame clones and misses some; the assay was immunoSEQ multiplex PCR. The sample includes 90,000 to 110,000 clones, approximately 87% of them seen just once. The source was peripheral blood, collected on day 0 of AZD1222 vaccination. Receptor source: an adult in good health. The CDR3 runs from the conserved cysteine through the conserved F or W. The D gene is left open where the match is weak. Size tells how often a clone was seen (once, few, many) or the class of an expanded clone, and some rows leave it out.

v_gene,abundance,j_gene,d_gene,CDR3nt,CDR3aa
TRBV11-3,.,TRBJ2-3,.,TGTGCCAGCAGCTTAGACCCGACAAAAGCTAGCACAGATACGCAGTATTTT,CASSLDPTKASTDTQYF
TRBV6-4,.,TRBJ2-1,.,TGTGCCAGCAGTGACTCTAGCGGTAGCTCCTACAATGAGCAGTTCTTC,CASSDSSGSSYNEQFF
TRBV27,.,TRBJ1-2,.,TGTGCCAGCAGTGTGACAGGACTTCCGCCAAACTATGGCTACACCTTC,CASSVTGLPPNYGYTF
TRBV7-2,.,TRBJ2-1,.,TGTGCCAGCAGCTTAGACAGTTACAATGAGCAGTTCTTC,CASSLDSYNEQFF
TRBV10-3,.,TRBJ1-3,.,TGTGCCATCAATCCGACGGACTCTGGAAACACCATATATTTT,CAINPTDSGNTIYF
TRBV19,.,TRBJ1-1,.,TGTGCCAGTAGTACCCAGGGCGGTCTCACTGAAGCTTTCTTT,CASSTQGGLTEAFF
TRBV6-5,.,TRBJ1-1,.,TGTGCCAGCAGTTACCCCGCTGGGGCTTTCTTT,CASSYPAGAFF
TRBV5-5,.,TRBJ1-1,.,TGTGCCAGCAACCCTTTTGGTTTTGACACTGAAGCTTTCTTT,CASNPFGFDTEAFF
TRBV11-3,.,TRBJ2-1,.,TGTGCCAGCAGCCTTGGGCCCTACAATGAGCAGTTCTTC,CASSLGPYNEQFF
TRBV15,.,TRBJ2-7,.,TGTGCCACCAGCAGGTCAGAAGCACCGCCCTACGAGCAGTACTTC,CATSRSEAPPYEQYF
TRBV6-5,.,TRBJ1-2,TRBD1,TGTGCCAGCAGACCCCCCAGGGGGCAGAACTATGGCTACACCTTC,CASRPPRGQNYGYTF
TRBV5-1,once,TRBJ1-5,.,TGCGCCAGCAGCTTAGACGGGGTCGGAGAGCCCCAGCATTTT,CASSLDGVGEPQHF
TRBV6-2/TRBV6-3,once,TRBJ1-2,.,TGTGCCAGCAGTTCCGCCCGACTCACAGGAGCCTGGAATGGCTACACCTTC,CASSSARLTGAWNGYTF
TRBV5-1,.,TRBJ2-7,.,TGCGCCAGCGCTTTGGGGGTCGGGGTCTACGAGCAGTACTTC,CASALGVGVYEQYF
TRBV4-1,.,TRBJ2-4,TRBD2,TGCGCCAGCAGCCAGCGGACTAGCGATCCCAAAAACATTCAGTACTTC,CASSQRTSDPKNIQYF
TRBV6-5,.,TRBJ1-2,TRBD1,TGTGCCAGCAGGGGAACAGGGGCGGATGGCTACACCTTC,CASRGTGADGYTF
TRBV7-9,.,TRBJ2-5,TRBD2,TGTGCCAGCAGCTACCGGACTAGCGGGGGGAAAGAGACCCAGTACTTC,CASSYRTSGGKETQYF
TRBV3-1/TRBV3-2,few,TRBJ1-1,.,TGTGCCAGCAGCCAAGAGGGCACAAAAGGGGCTTTCTTT,CASSQEGTKGAFF
TRBV27,.,TRBJ1-1,.,TGTGCCAGCAGTTTATCATACGGTTTGAACACTGAAGCTTTCTTT,CASSLSYGLNTEAFF
TRBV6-6,.,TRBJ1-2,.,TGTGCCAGCGTACCGGGCGGGAACTATGGCTACACCTTC,CASVPGGNYGYTF
TRBV3-1/TRBV3-2,.,TRBJ2-3,.,TGTGCCAGCAGCCAAAGGAGCACCGCAGATACGCAGTATTTT,CASSQRSTADTQYF
TRBV28,.,TRBJ1-4,TRBD1,TGTGCCAGCGGAAAAGGACAGGTTAATGAAAAACTGTTTTTT,CASGKGQVNEKLFF
TRBV29-1,.,TRBJ2-7,.,TGCAGCGTTGCCACCGTGGTGGGGGAGCAGTACTTC,CSVATVVGEQYF
TRBV18,.,TRBJ1-5,.,TGTGCCAGCTCACCAGTTAGTACAGAAGATCAGCCCCAGCATTTT,CASSPVSTEDQPQHF
TRBV2,.,TRBJ1-2,.,TGTGCCAGCAGTGAAGGCTCCGGCTATGGCTACACCTTC,CASSEGSGYGYTF
TRBV9,.,TRBJ2-1,.,TGTGCCAGCAGCGTAGAAAGATATACTTCCTCCTACAATGAGCAGTTCTTC,CASSVERYTSSYNEQFF
TRBV2,few,TRBJ2-2,.,TGTGCCAGCAGTTCGGACTCGCGCAGGGAGCTGTTTTTT,CASSSDSRRELFF
TRBV20-1,few,TRBJ2-2,TRBD2,TGCAGTGCTAGTCAAGCGGGAGGACCCACCGGGGAGCTGTTTTTT,CSASQAGGPTGELFF
TRBV5-1,.,TRBJ1-5,.,TGCGCCAGCAGCCAAGACGGACATAGCAATCAGCCCCAGCATTTT,CASSQDGHSNQPQHF
TRBV4-1,.,TRBJ2-1,.,TGCGCCAGCAGCCCCCCGGTTAGCTCCTACAATGAGCAGTTCTTC,CASSPPVSSYNEQFF
TRBV2,once,TRBJ1-5,TRBD1,TGTGCCAGCAGCCGGGACAGGGGCCTGGGACAGCCCCAGCATTTT,CASSRDRGLGQPQHF
TRBV19,.,TRBJ1-1,.,TGTGCCAGTACCAAAGGGGGATCGAACACTGAAGCTTTCTTT,CASTKGGSNTEAFF
TRBV7-3,.,TRBJ1-2,.,TGTGCCAGCAGCCTGACCAGAGACGAGGGAGCCTACACCTTC,CASSLTRDEGAYTF
TRBV27,few,TRBJ1-2,.,TGTGCCAGCAGCCCCATTATGGGAAACTATGGCTACACCTTC,CASSPIMGNYGYTF
TRBV10-3,.,TRBJ2-1,TRBD2,TGTGCCATCAGTGAGCAGCGGGGGGGCAATGAGCAGTTCTTC,CAISEQRGGNEQFF
TRBV2,.,TRBJ2-1,.,TGTGCCAGCAGTCGTGACAGGTACAATGAGCAGTTCTTC,CASSRDRYNEQFF
TRBV27,.,TRBJ2-7,.,TGTGCCAGCAGTAGAGACAGTTTGGGACCCTACGAGCAGTACTTC,CASSRDSLGPYEQYF